This is a list of T cell receptor beta chains from one sample in a study of glioma-infiltrating T cells. One entry per CDR3 protein, called by TCRdb with MiXCR from the multiplex PCR reads. The sample carries approximately 120,000 distinct CDR3 sequences, approximately 23% recorded once. The sequencing input was glioma tissue, nonneoplastic brain tissue, or PBMCs (not recorded which). These receptors were obtained from a human donor with low-grade glioma or glioblastoma, undergoing nonglioma brain surgery, or in good health (not recorded which). Both conserved end residues are part of each CDR3. The D gene is left open where the match is weak. The size field is filled for only some rows; it gives once, few, many or a size class.

>TRBV27|many|TRBJ2-1|TRBD2
TGTGCCAGCAGTTCCCCTAGCGGGAACTACAATGAGCAGTTCTTC
CASSSPSGNYNEQFF
>TRBV7-2|many|TRBJ2-2|TRBD2
TGTGCCAGCACCATGGGGAGCGGGGCCCTCACCGGGGAGCTGTTTTTT
CASTMGSGALTGELFF
>TRBV4-3|NA|TRBJ2-7|TRBD2
TGCGCCAGCAGCCAAGATTCGGCTAGCGGGATTTACGAGCAGTACTTC
CASSQDSASGIYEQYF
>TRBV20-1|many|TRBJ2-7|NA
TGCAGTGCTAGTGTGGGTCCGGCGCCCTACGAGCAGTACTTC
CSASVGPAPYEQYF
>TRBV7-2|many|TRBJ2-5|NA
TGTGCCAGCAGCTTAGCTAGGGGATCAGAGACCCAGTACTTC
CASSLARGSETQYF
>TRBV20-1|NA|TRBJ2-7|TRBD2
TGCAGTGCCTATTCTAGCGGGAATCGCTACGAGCAGTACTTC
CSAYSSGNRYEQYF
>TRBV5-1|many|TRBJ2-5|TRBD2
TGCGCCAGCAGAGTATTGGGACTAGCGGGATACCAGGCAGAGACCCAGTACTTC
CASRVLGLAGYQAETQYF
>TRBV19|few|TRBJ1-3|TRBD1
TGTGCCAGTAGACAACAGGGGTCTGGAAACACCATATATTTT
CASRQQGSGNTIYF
>TRBV6-1|many|TRBJ1-5|NA
TGTGCCAGCAGCCCGGAAGGTCAGCCCCAGCATTTT
CASSPEGQPQHF
>TRBV28|many|TRBJ2-1|TRBD1
TGTGCCAGCAGTTTATACAGGGGTAGTAGCCACAATGAGCAGTTCTTC
CASSLYRGSSHNEQFF
>TRBV6-1|many|TRBJ2-7|NA
TGTGCCAGCAGCGCGAGCGGCTACGAGCAGTACTTC
CASSASGYEQYF
>TRBV7-2|many|TRBJ2-5|TRBD2
TGTGCCAGCAGCCAAGGACTAGCGGTCCGGGTGACCCAGTACTTC
CASSQGLAVRVTQYF
>TRBV27|many|TRBJ1-2|TRBD1
TGTGCCAGCAGTTTATGGCAGGGGGCGGCCTATGGCTACACCTTC
CASSLWQGAAYGYTF
>TRBV27|many|TRBJ1-4|NA
TGTGCCAGCAGGCCGGGACAAACTAATGAAAAACTGTTTTTT
CASRPGQTNEKLFF
>TRBV4-1|NA|TRBJ2-7|NA
TGCGCCAGCAGCCAAGGGCAAGGAGACTACGAGCAGTACTTC
CASSQGQGDYEQYF
>TRBV18|few|TRBJ1-2|NA
TGTGCCAGCTCACGAGGGGAGGAGGGCTATGGCTACACCTTC
CASSRGEEGYGYTF
>TRBV18|NA|TRBJ1-1|NA
TGTGCCAGTTCAAGGTTGTCAGGGAATTTGGACACTGAAGCTTTCTTT
CASSRLSGNLDTEAFF
>TRBV20-1|many|TRBJ2-7|NA
TGCAGTGCTAGCGAGGCCAGGGAAACTTTCGGGCAGTACTTC
CSASEARETFGQYF
>TRBV5-6|NA|TRBJ2-7|NA
TGTGCCAGCAGCGTGAACTACGAGCAGTACTTC
CASSVNYEQYF
>TRBV7-2|many|TRBJ2-7|NA
TGTGCCAGCAGCCAGGGAGGCCCGTCCTACGAGCAGTACTTC
CASSQGGPSYEQYF
>TRBV2|once|TRBJ1-6|TRBD1
TGTGCCAGCAGTCCTGGGCAGGGGGATAATTCACCCCCCCACTTT
CASSPGQGDNSPPHF
>TRBV30|NA|TRBJ2-7|TRBD2
TGTGCCTTCCAGACGGTAGCGGGAGATGCCGAGCAGTACTTC
CAFQTVAGDAEQYF
>TRBV4-2|NA|TRBJ2-3|NA
TGTGCCAGCAGAGACGCGGAAACAGATACGCAGTATTTT
CASRDAETDTQYF
>TRBV20-1|many|TRBJ2-5|NA
TGCAGTGCTAGAGATAACCTCTGGGGGACCCAGTACTTC
CSARDNLWGTQYF
>TRBV14|few|TRBJ1-6|NA
TGTGCCAGCAGCCCCCGGGACGTCGATTCACCCCTCCACTTT
CASSPRDVDSPLHF
>TRBV4-1|once|TRBJ2-5|NA
TGCGCCAGCAGCCGGCGGTGGGGTCGGGCGGAGACCCAGTACTTC
CASSRRWGRAETQYF
>TRBV9|many|TRBJ2-3|TRBD1
TGTGCCAGCGGACAGGGGGCCGCAGATACGCAGTATTTT
CASGQGAADTQYF
>TRBV28|many|TRBJ2-7|TRBD1
TGTGCCAGCTTGAACAGGGGATCCTACGAGCAGTACTTC
CASLNRGSYEQYF
>TRBV19|many|TRBJ2-3|NA
TGTGCCAGTAGTATAGGGGCTCTCCGTCCCACAGATACGCAGTATTTT
CASSIGALRPTDTQYF
>TRBV29-1|NA|TRBJ2-5|TRBD1
TGCAGCGTTGAAGATACAGGGGGACCCCAGTACTTC
CSVEDTGGPQYF
>TRBV19|NA|TRBJ1-2|NA
TGTGCCAGTAGTATGCTGGGAACAACTAACTATGGCTACACCTTC
CASSMLGTTNYGYTF
>TRBV4-3|many|TRBJ2-7|TRBD2
TGCGCCAGCAGCCTCTCGAGGGGACTAGCGGGAGGGCCAGCGCAGCAGTACTTC
CASSLSRGLAGGPAQQYF
>TRBV19|many|TRBJ2-1|NA
TGTGCCAGTAGTATTTCCCGTCCGAGTAATGAGCAGTTCTTC
CASSISRPSNEQFF
>TRBV5-1|many|TRBJ1-5|NA
TGCGCCAGCAGCTTGAGACCGTCTGACCGGGTTAGCAATCAGCCCCAGCATTTT
CASSLRPSDRVSNQPQHF
>TRBV28|many|TRBJ2-6|TRBD1
TGTGCCAGCAGTCTCGACAGGGGTGGGGCCAACGTCCTGACTTTC
CASSLDRGGANVLTF
>TRBV29-1|many|TRBJ1-1|NA
TGCAGCGTTGGAATAGGGTACCCGGGGGCTGCTTTCTTT
CSVGIGYPGAAFF
>TRBV6-1|many|TRBJ1-2|TRBD1
TGTGCCAGCAGTTCACTCGGGACAGTCGGAGGCTACACCTTC
CASSSLGTVGGYTF
>TRBV20-1|many|TRBJ2-5|NA
TGCAGTGCTCTTGCGACCGCTTACCAAGAGACCCAGTACTTC
CSALATAYQETQYF
>TRBV19|many|TRBJ1-5|NA
TGTGCCAGTAGTCCATTTCAACAGGGGCCCCAGCATTTT
CASSPFQQGPQHF